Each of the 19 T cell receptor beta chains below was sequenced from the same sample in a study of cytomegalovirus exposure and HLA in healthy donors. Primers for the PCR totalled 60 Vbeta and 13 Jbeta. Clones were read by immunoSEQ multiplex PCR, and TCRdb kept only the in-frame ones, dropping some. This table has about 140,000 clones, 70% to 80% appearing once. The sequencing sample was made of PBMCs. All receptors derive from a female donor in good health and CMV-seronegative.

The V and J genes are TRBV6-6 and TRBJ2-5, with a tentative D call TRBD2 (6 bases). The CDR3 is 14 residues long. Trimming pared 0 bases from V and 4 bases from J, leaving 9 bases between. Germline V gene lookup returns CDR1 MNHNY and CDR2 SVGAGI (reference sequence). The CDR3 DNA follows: TGTGCCAGCAGTTACTCGAGGAGGGTAGAGACCCAGTACTTC. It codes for CASSYSRRVETQYF.

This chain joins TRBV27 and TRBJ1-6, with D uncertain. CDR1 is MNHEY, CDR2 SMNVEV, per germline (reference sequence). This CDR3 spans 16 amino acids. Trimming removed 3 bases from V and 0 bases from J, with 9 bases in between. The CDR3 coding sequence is TGTGCCAGCAGTTTGTCGTCCAGCTCCTATAATTCACCCCTCCACTTT. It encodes CASSLSSSSYNSPLHF.

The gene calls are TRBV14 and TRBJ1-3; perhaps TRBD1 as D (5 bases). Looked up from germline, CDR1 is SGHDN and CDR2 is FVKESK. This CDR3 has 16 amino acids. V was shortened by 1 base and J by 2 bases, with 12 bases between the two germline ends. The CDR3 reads CASSQVARTPGNTIYF. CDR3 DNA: TGTGCCAGCAGCCAAGTTGCTCGGACACCTGGAAACACCATATATTTT. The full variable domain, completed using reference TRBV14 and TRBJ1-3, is EAGVTQFPSHSVIEKGQTVTLRCDPISGHDNLYWYRRVMGKEIKFLLHFVKESKQDESGMPNNRFLAERTGGTYSTLKVQPAELEDSGVYFCASSQVARTPGNTIYFGEGSWLTVV.

CDR3 sequence: CAISEGEGSDEQFF. The DNA of the CDR3 is TGTGCCATCAGTGAGGGGGAGGGGTCTGATGAGCAGTTCTTC. The rearrangement joins TRBV10-3 to TRBJ2-1; the match to TRBD2 covers 7 bases. The germline V gene has CDR1 ENHRY and CDR2 SYGVKD. The CDR3 length is 14 residues. The V segment lost 2 bases and the J segment 8 bases; nucleotides outside the gene matches: 6.

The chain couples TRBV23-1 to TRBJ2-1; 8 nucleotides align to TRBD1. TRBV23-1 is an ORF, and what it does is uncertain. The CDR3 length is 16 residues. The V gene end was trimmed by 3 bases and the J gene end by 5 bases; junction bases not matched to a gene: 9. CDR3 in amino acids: CASSHFWTGNNNEQFF. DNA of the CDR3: TGCGCCAGCAGTCACTTTTGGACAGGGAACAACAATGAGCAGTTCTTC.

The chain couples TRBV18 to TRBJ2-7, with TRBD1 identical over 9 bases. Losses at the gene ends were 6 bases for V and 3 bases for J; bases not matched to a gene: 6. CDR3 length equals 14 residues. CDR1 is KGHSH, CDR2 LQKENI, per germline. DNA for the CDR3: TGTGCCAGCTCCCGGGACAGGGACATCTACGAGCAGTACTTC. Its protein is CASSRDRDIYEQYF.

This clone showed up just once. The CDR3 region is CASSSTGNWEQYF. In nucleotides, the CDR3 is TGTGCCAGCAGCTCAACAGGGAACTGGGAGCAGTACTTC. The chain links TRBV7-2 to TRBJ2-7; maybe TRBD1 (6 bases). V lost 4 bases to trimming and J lost 7 bases, with 14 bases between them. The CDR3 contains 13 residues. The germline CDR1 and CDR2 sequences are SGHTA and FQGNSA.

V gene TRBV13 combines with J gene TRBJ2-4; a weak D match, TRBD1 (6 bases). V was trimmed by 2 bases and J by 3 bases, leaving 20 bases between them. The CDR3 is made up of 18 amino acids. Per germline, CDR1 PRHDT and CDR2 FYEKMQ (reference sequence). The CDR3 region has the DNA TGTGCCAGCAGCTTAACAGGGATCCGGGACCCGGACAAAAACATTCAGTACTTC. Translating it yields CASSLTGIRDPDKNIQYF.

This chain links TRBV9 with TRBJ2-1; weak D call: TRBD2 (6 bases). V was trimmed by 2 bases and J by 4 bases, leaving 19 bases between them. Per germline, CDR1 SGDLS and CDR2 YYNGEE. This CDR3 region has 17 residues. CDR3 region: CASSVLSPPGSYNEQFF. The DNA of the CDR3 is TGTGCCAGCAGCGTCCTATCACCTCCCGGGAGTTACAATGAGCAGTTCTTC.

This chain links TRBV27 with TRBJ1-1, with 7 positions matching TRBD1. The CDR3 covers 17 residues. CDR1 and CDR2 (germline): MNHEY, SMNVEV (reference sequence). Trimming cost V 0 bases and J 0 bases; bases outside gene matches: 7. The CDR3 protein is CASSLSWTGIMNTEAFF. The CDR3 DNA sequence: TGTGCCAGCAGTTTATCCTGGACAGGAATTATGAACACTGAAGCTTTCTTT.

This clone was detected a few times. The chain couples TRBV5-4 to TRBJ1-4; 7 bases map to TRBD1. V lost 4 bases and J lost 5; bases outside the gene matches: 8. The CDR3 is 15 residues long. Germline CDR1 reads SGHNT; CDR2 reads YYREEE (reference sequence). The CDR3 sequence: CASSRDRVGNEKLFF. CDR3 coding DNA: TGTGCCAGCAGCCGCGACAGGGTTGGAAATGAAAAACTGTTTTTT.

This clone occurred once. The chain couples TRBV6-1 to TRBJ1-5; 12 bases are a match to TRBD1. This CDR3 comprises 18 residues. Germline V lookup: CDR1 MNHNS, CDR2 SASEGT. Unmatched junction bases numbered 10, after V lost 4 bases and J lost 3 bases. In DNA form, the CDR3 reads TGTGCCAGCAGTGGATGGGACAGGGGGCTCCCAAACAATCAGCCCCAGCATTTT. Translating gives CASSGWDRGLPNNQPQHF.

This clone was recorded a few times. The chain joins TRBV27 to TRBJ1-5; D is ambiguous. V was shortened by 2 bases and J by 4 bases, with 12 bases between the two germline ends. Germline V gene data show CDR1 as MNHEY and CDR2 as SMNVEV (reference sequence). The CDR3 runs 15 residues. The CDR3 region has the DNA TGTGCCAGCAGTTTACGGAGGATGGGGAATCAGCCCCAGCATTTT. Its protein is CASSLRRMGNQPQHF.

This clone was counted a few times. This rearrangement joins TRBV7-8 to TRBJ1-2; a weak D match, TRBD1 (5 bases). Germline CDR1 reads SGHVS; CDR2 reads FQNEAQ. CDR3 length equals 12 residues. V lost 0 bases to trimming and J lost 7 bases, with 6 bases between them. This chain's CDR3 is CASSLAGGGYTF. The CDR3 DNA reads TGTGCCAGCAGCTTAGCCGGGGGTGGCTACACCTTC.

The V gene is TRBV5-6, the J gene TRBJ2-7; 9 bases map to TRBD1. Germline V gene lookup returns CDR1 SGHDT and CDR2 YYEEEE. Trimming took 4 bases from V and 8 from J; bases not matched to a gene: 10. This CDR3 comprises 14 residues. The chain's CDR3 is CASSLPGQGNKQYF. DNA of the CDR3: TGTGCCAGCAGCCTTCCGGGACAGGGTAACAAGCAGTACTTC.

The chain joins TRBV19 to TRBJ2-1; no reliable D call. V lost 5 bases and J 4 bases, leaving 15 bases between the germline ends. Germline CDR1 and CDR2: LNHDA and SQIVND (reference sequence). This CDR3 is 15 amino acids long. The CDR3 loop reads CASSPRKWAYNEQFF. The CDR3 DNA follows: TGTGCCAGTAGTCCGAGAAAGTGGGCTTACAATGAGCAGTTCTTC.

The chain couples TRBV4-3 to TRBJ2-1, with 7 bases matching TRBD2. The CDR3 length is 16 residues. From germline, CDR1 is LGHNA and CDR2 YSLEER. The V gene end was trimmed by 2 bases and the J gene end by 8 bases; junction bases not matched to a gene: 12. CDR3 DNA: TGCGCCAGCAGCCAACTGGGACTAACGAAGAATGATGAGCAGTTCTTC. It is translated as CASSQLGLTKNDEQFF.

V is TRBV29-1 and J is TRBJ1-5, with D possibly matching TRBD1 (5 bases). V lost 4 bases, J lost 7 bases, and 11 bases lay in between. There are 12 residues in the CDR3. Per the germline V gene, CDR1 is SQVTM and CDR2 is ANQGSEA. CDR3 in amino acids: CSVGGGDQPQHF. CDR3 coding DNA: TGCAGCGTTGGAGGCGGGGACCAGCCCCAGCATTTT.

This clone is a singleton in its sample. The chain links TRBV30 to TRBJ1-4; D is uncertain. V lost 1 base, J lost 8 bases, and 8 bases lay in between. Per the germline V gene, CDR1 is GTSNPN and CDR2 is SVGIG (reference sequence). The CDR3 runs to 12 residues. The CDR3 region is CAWSDVAEKLFF. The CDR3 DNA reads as TGTGCCTGGAGTGATGTAGCCGAAAAACTGTTTTTT. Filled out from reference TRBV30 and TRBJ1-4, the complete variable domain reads SQTIHQWPATLVQPVGSPLSLECTVEGTSNPNLYWYRQAAGRGLQLLFYSVGIGQISSEVPQNLSASRPQDRQFILSSKKLLLSDSGFYLCAWSDVAEKLFFGSGTQLSVL.